The present entry profiles one T cell receptor beta chain with its context. The antigen this receptor binds is unknown. Per-base qualities were not stored, and no clone one base away is much larger. The cysteine opens and the phenylalanine closes a CDR3 of 17 amino acids. Only the CDR3 portion is preserved as DNA: 51 bases, with reading frame beginning at the first base. Germline trimming: 0 bases from V, 5 bases from J; junction bases outside gene matches: 11. The germline V gene yields MGHRA for CDR1 and YSYEKL for CDR2. This sample is drawn from a study of T-cell reconstitution after alpha-beta-depleted transplantation in children (dated by TCRdb to about 2016). Background on the whole study: The study quantitatively tracked T-cell immune reconstitution after TCRalphabeta/CD19-depleted allogeneic hematopoietic cell transplantation in children using TCR repertoire profiling. General study outcomes and caveats: The high TCRbeta diversity at day 60 in some patients was ascribed to recipient T cells and intrathymic progenitors that had survived conditioning. About two months after transplant, the apparently early recovery of alphabetaT-cell counts reportedly depended on just several hundred clones that had expanded rapidly and came from non-depleted graft cells. Over subsequent months, a decline in hyperexpanded clone frequencies was noted, and after one year, T-cell counts and TCRbeta diversity were mostly ascribed to newly produced T cells.

The sample's treatment or condition label, decoded: allogeneic hematopoietic cell transplantation with graft depleted of TCRalphabeta T cells and CD19 B cells. TCRalphabeta/CD19-depleted allogeneic hematopoietic cell grafts were given to the transplant recipients, all of whom were children. Library preparation was by PCR. Sequencing was carried out with an Illumina HiSeq 2500. TCR libraries were prepared with molecular barcoding, using unique molecular identifiers to normalize TCRbeta repertoire quantification. In TCRdb, the public reads were trimmed at Q25 with fastp and aligned with MiXCR, with productive beta chains retained. Rows are unified per CDR3 protein, each entry keeping the most common DNA and genes. Counted in this sample were 200,000 to 250,000 distinct CDR3 sequences; approximately 8% of them appeared once. Together, the top ten hold 35% to 40% of the sample.

The chain links TRBV4-1 with TRBJ2-5, and TRBD2 matches 8 of the central bases. This material consisted of PBMCs, mostly from graft donor cells, taken 360 days after TCRalphabeta/CD19-depleted stem cell transplant. This TCR derives from a male patient between 2 and 10 years old who had a stem cell transplant for acute myeloid leukemia, so the T cells may come from the graft donor. CDR3 reads: CASSQDYTSGGLETQYF. The DNA sequence is TGCGCCAGCAGCCAAGATTATACCAGCGGGGGTTTGGAGACCCAGTACTTC.